Sequencing of this T cell receptor (beta chain) was carried out in a study of post-analysis software for immune sequencing data. Study observations and caveats: Five TRBV segments, including TRBV5-6, TRBV5-1 and TRBV20-1, were more frequent in patients than controls.

Germline assignment: CDR1 MDHEN and CDR2 SYDVKM. The length of the CDR3 is 15 residues. The V end lost 5 bases, the J end lost 4 bases, and 15 bases lay between the germline ends. Unique molecular identifiers featured in each of the TCR beta cDNA libraries. TCRdb re-analysed the PCR reads in MiXCR, keeping a single row per CDR3 protein. The repertoire holds roughly 600,000 distinct CDR3 sequences, 44% seen once, with around 1.7% in the top ten. This clonotype was found a few times. As yet, its antigen is unknown. The source of this sequence is a girl under 18 with multiple sclerosis. The material sequenced was blood. V and J are TRBV28 and TRBJ2-4; unclear D gene. DNA for the CDR3: TGTGCCAGCAGTGAGAAGTATGACGCTAAAAACATTCAGTACTTC. Its translation is CASSEKYDAKNIQYF.